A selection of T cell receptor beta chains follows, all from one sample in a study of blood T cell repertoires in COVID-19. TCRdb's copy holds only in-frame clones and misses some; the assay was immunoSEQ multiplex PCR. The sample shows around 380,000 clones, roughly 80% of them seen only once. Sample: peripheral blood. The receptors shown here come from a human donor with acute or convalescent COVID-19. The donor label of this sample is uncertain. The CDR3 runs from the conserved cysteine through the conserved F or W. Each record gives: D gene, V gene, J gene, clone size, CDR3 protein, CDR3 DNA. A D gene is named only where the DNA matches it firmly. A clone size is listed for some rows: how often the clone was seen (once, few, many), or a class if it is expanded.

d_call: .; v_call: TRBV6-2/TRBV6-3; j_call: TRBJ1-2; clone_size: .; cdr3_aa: CASSYGGLLSYTF; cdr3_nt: TGTGCCAGCAGTTACGGGGGCCTCCTGAGCTACACCTTC
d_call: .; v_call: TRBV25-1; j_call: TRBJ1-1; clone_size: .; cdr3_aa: CASSVQGNTEAFF; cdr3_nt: TGTGCCAGCAGTGTCCAGGGGAACACTGAAGCTTTCTTT
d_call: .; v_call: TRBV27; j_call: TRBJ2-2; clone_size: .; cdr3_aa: CATLDWNTGELFF; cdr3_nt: TGTGCCACCTTGGACTGGAACACCGGGGAGCTGTTTTTT
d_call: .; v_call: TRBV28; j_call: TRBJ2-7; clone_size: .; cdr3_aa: CASSLRVLAEQYF; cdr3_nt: TGTGCCAGCAGTTTACGGGTTTTGGCAGAGCAGTACTTC
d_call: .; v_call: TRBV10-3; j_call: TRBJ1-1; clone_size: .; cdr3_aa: CAISEGHTGNTEAFF; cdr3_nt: TGTGCCATCAGTGAGGGTCATACAGGGAACACTGAAGCTTTCTTT
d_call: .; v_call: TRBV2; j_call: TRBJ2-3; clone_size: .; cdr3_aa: CASSESVSTQYF; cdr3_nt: TGTGCCAGCAGTGAGAGTGTGAGTACGCAGTATTTT
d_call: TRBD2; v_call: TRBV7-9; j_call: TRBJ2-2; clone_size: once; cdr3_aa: CASSGGLAGVTTGELFF; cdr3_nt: TGTGCCAGCTCAGGGGGACTAGCGGGAGTGACGACCGGGGAGCTGTTTTTT
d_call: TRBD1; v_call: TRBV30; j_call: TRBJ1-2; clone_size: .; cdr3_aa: CAWSRQGRGYGYTF; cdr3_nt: TGTGCCTGGAGTCGACAGGGGAGAGGCTATGGCTACACCTTC
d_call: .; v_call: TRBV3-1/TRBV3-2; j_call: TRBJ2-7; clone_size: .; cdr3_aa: CASSETGLEQYF; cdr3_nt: TGTGCCAGCAGCGAAACAGGGCTCGAGCAGTACTTC
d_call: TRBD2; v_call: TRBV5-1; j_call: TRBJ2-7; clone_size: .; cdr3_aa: CASSSVAGGKEQYF; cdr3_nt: TGCGCCAGCAGCTCAGTAGCGGGAGGGAAGGAGCAGTACTTC
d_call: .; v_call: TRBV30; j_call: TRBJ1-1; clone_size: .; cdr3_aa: CARRGMNTEAFF; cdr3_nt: TGTGCCCGCAGGGGCATGAACACTGAAGCTTTCTTT
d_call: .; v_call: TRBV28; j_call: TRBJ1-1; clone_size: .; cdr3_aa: CASSFNVQANTEAFF; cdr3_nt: TGTGCCAGCAGTTTTAATGTACAGGCGAACACTGAAGCTTTCTTT
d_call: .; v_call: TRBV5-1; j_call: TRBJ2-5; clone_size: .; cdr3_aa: CASSLVPGKEETQYF; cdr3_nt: TGCGCCAGCAGCTTGGTTCCAGGGAAAGAGGAGACCCAGTACTTC
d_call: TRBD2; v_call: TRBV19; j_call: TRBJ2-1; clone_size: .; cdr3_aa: CASSISGTSGGYNEQFF; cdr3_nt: TGTGCCAGTAGTATATCCGGGACTAGCGGGGGGTACAATGAGCAGTTCTTC
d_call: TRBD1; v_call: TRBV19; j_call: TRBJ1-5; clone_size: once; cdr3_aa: CASSIDDRGGGNQPQHF; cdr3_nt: TGTGCCAGTAGTATAGACGACAGGGGAGGAGGGAATCAGCCCCAGCATTTT
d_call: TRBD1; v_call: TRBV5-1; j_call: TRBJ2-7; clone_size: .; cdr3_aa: CASSRGQSPYEQYF; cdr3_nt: TGCGCCAGCAGCAGGGGACAGTCTCCCTACGAGCAGTACTTC
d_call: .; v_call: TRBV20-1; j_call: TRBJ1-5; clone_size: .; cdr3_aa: CSASDLRAGSNQPQHF; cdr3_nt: TGCAGTGCTAGTGACCTCAGAGCAGGGAGCAATCAGCCCCAGCATTTT
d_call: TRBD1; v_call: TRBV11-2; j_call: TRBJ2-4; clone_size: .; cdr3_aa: CASSRTGAPTNIQYF; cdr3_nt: TGTGCCAGCAGCCGGACAGGTGCCCCAACGAACATTCAGTACTTC
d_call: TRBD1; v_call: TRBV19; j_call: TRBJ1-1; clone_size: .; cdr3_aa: CASSGQGTPNTEAFF; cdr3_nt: TGTGCCAGTAGTGGACAGGGCACACCCAACACTGAAGCTTTCTTT
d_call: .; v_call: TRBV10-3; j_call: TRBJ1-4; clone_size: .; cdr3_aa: CATRGGVNEKLFF; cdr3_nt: TGTGCCACACGGGGAGGTGTTAATGAAAAACTGTTTTTT
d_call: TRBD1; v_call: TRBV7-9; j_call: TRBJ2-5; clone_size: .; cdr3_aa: CASSLTGGKETQYF; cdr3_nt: TGTGCCAGCAGCTTGACAGGGGGTAAAGAGACCCAGTACTTC
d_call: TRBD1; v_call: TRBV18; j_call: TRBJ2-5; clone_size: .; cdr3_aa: CASSPGTGDKETQYF; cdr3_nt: TGTGCCAGCTCACCCGGGACAGGGGATAAAGAGACCCAGTACTTC
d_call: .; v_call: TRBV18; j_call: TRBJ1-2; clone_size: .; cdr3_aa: CASSPPEAGGYGYTF; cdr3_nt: TGTGCCAGCTCACCCCCCGAGGCGGGCGGCTATGGCTACACCTTC
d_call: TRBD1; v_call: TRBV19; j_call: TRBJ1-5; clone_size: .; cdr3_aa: CASSISTGKGNQPQHF; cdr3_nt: TGTGCCAGTAGTATATCGACAGGGAAGGGCAATCAGCCCCAGCATTTT
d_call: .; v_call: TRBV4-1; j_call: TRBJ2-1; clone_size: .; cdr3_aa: CASSQDPGSSFDEQFF; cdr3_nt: TGCGCCAGCAGCCAAGACCCCGGGAGTTCTTTTGATGAGCAGTTCTTC
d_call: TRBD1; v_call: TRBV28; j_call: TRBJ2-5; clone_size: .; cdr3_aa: CASSLGGRGLLETQYF; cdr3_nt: TGTGCCAGCAGTTTGGGGGGCAGGGGGCTACTAGAGACCCAGTACTTC
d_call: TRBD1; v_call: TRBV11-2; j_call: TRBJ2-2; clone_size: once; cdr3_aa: CASSLTTGDTGELFF; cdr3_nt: TGTGCCAGCAGCCTTACGACAGGGGACACCGGGGAGCTGTTTTTT
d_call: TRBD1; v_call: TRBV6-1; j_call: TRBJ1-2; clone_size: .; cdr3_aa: CASSGTGFRLFGDYGYTF; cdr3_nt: TGTGCCAGCAGTGGGACAGGGTTTCGGCTTTTCGGCGACTATGGCTACACCTTC
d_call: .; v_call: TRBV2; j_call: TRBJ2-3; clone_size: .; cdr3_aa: CASSVQRTSTDTQYF; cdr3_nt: TGTGCCAGCAGTGTACAAAGGACTAGCACAGATACGCAGTATTTT
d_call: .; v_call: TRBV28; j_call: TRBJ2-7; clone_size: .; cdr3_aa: CASGLPPHYEQYF; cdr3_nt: TGTGCCAGCGGGCTTCCTCCCCACTACGAGCAGTACTTC
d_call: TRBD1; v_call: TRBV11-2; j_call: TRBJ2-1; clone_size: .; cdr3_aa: CASSLVGGSRGYEQFF; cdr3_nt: TGTGCCAGCAGCTTAGTAGGTGGTAGCAGGGGGTATGAGCAGTTCTTC
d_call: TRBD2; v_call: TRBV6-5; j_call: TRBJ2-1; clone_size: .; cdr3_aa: CASSYSYGGGINEQFF; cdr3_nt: TGTGCCAGCAGTTACTCCTACGGGGGGGGAATCAATGAGCAGTTCTTC
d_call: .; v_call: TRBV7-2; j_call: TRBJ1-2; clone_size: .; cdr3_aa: CASSLSLGLNYGYTF; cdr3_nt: TGTGCCAGCAGCTTAAGCTTGGGCCTTAACTATGGCTACACCTTC
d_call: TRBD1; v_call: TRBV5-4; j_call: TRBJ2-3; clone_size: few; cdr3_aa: CASSLSGQGADTQYF; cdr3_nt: TGTGCCAGCAGCTTGTCGGGACAGGGGGCAGATACGCAGTATTTT
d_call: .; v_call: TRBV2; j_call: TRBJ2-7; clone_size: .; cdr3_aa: CASSEGPGDEQYF; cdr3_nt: TGTGCCAGCAGTGAAGGACCGGGGGACGAGCAGTACTTC